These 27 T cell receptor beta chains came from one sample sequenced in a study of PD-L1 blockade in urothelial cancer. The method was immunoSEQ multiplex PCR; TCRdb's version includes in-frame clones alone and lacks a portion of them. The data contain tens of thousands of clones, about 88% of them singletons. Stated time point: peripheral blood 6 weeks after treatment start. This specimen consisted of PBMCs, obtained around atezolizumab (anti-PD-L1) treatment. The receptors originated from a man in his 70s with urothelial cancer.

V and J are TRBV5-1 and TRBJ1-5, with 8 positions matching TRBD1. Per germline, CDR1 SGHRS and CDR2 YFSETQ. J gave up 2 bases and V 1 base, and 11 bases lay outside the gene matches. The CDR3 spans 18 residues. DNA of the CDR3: TGCGCCAGCAGCTTGCCCGACCGGGACAGGCGTCGCAATCAGCCCCAGCATTTT. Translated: CASSLPDRDRRRNQPQHF.

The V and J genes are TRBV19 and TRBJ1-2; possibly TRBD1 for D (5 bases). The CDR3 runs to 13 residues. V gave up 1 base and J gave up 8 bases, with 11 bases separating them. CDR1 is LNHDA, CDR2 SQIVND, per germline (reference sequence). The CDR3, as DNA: TGTGCCAGTAGTATAGGTGGGGCTGGGGGCTACACCTTC. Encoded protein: CASSIGGAGGYTF. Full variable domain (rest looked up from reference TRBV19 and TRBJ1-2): DGGITQSPKYLFRKEGQNVTLSCEQNLNHDAMYWYRQDPGQGLRLIYYSQIVNDFQKGDIAEGYSVSREKKESFPLTVTSAQKNPTAFYLCASSIGGAGGYTFGSGTRLTVV.

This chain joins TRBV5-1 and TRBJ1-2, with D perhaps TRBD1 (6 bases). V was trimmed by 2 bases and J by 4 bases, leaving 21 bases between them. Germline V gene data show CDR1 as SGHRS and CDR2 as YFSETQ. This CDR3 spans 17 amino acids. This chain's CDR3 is CASSFDRTETLSYGYTF. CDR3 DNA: TGCGCCAGCAGCTTCGACCGGACAGAAACCCTGTCCTATGGCTACACCTTC.

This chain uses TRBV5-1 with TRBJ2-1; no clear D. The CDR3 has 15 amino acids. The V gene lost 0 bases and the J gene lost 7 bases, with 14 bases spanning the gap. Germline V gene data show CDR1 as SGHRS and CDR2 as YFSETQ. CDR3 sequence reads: CASSLGVPSRNEQFF. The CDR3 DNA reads TGCGCCAGCAGCTTGGGGGTCCCTAGTCGGAATGAGCAGTTCTTC.

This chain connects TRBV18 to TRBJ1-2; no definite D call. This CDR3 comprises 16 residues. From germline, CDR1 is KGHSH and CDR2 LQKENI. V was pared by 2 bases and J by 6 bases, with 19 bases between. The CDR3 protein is CASSPIVSGKKDGYTF. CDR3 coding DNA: TGTGCCAGCTCACCAATCGTGTCAGGCAAGAAGGATGGCTACACCTTC.

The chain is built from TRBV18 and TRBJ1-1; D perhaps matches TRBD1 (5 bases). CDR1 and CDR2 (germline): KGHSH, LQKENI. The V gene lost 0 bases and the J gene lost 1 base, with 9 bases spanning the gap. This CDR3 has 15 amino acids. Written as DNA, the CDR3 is TGTGCCAGCTCACCACCGGGCGGACAGAACACTGAAGCTTTCTTT. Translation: CASSPPGGQNTEAFF.

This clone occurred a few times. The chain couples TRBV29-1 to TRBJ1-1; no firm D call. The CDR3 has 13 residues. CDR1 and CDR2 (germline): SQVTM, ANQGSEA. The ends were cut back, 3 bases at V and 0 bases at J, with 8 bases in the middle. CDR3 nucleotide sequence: TGCAGCGTTGAGAGGAGTGTGAACACTGAAGCTTTCTTT. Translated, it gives CSVERSVNTEAFF.

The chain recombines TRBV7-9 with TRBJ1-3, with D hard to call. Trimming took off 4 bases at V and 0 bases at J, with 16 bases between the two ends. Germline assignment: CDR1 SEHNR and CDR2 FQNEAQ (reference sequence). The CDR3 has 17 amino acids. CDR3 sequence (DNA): TGTGCCAGCAGCTCGCCGTATGCGACAAACTCTGGAAACACCATATATTTT. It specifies CASSSPYATNSGNTIYF. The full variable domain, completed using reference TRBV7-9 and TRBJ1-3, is DTGVSQNPRHKITKRGQNVTFRCDPISEHNRLYWYRQTLGQGPEFLTYFQNEAQLEKSRLLSDRFSAERPKGSFSTLEIQRTEQGDSAMYLCASSSPYATNSGNTIYFGEGSWLTVV.

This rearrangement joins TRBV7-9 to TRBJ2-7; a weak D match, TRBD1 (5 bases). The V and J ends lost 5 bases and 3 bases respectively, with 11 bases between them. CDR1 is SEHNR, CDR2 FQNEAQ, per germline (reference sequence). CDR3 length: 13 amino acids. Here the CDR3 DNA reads TGTGCCAGCAGCCGCCCCGACAGCTACGAGCAGTACTTC. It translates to CASSRPDSYEQYF.

Here the CDR3 reads CASSSKDWSQETQYF. Here the CDR3 DNA reads TGTGCCAGCAGCTCGAAGGACTGGTCCCAAGAGACCCAGTACTTC. This chain joins TRBV7-9 and TRBJ2-5, with D maybe TRBD2 (5 bases). The germline gives CDR1 SEHNR, CDR2 FQNEAQ (reference sequence). There are 15 residues in the CDR3. V lost 4 bases to trimming and J lost 1 base, with 13 bases between them.

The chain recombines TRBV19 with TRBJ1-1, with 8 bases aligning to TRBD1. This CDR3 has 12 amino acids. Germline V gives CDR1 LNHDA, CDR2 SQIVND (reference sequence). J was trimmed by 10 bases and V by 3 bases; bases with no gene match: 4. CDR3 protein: CASSMTGERAFF. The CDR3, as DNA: TGTGCCAGTAGTATGACAGGGGAACGAGCTTTCTTT.

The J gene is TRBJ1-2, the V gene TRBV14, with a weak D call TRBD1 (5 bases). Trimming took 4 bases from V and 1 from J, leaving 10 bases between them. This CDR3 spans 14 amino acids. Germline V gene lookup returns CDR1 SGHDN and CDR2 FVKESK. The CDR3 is CASSLRQNNYGYTF. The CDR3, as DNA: TGTGCCAGCAGCCTCCGACAGAATAACTATGGCTACACCTTC.

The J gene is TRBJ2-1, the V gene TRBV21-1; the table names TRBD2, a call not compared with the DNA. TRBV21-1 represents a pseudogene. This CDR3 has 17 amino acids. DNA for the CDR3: TGTGCCAGCAGCCGAAATGAGGACTATCCTCCCGTGAATGAGCAGTTCTTC. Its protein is CASSRNEDYPPVNEQFF.

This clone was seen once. The CDR3 bases are TGTGCCAGTAGTACCACTAGCGGGAACGAGCAGTACTTC. Protein: CASSTTSGNEQYF. The rearrangement joins TRBV19 to TRBJ2-7; 10 bases are a match to TRBD2. V shed 4 bases and J 5 bases; nucleotides not matched to a gene: 2. The CDR3 has 13 residues. Germline-derived CDR1 and CDR2 are LNHDA and SQIVND (reference sequence).

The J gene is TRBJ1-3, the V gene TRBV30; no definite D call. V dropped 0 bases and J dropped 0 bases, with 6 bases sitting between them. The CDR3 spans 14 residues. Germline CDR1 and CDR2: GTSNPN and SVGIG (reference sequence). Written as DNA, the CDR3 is TGTGCCTGGAGTGTCCCCAGCTCTGGAAACACCATATATTTT. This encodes CAWSVPSSGNTIYF.

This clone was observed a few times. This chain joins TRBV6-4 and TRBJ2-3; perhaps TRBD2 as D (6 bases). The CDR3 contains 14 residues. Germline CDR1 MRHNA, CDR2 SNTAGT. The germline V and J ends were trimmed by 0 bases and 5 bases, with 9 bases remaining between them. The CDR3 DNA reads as TGTGCCAGCAGTGACTCGCGGGACCGAGATACGCAGTATTTT. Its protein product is CASSDSRDRDTQYF.

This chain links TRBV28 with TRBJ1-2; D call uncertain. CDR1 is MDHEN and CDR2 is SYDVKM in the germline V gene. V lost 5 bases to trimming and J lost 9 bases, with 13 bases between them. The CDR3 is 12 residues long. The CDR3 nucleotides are TGTGCCAGCAGTGGCGGGAACCCGCGCTACACCTTC. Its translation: CASSGGNPRYTF.

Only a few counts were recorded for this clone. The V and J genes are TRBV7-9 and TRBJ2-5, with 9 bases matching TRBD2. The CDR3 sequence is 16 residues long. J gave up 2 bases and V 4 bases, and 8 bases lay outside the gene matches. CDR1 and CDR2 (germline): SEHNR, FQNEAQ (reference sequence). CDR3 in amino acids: CASSSGTSRKQETQYF. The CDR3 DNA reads TGTGCCAGCAGCTCTGGGACTAGCAGGAAACAAGAGACCCAGTACTTC. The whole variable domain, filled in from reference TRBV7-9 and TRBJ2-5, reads DTGVSQNPRHKITKRGQNVTFRCDPISEHNRLYWYRQTLGQGPEFLTYFQNEAQLEKSRLLSDRFSAERPKGSFSTLEIQRTEQGDSAMYLCASSSGTSRKQETQYFGPGTRLLVL.

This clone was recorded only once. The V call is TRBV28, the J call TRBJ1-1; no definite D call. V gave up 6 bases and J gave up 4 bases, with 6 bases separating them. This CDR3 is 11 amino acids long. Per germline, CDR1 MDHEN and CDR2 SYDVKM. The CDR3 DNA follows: TGTGCCAGCAGCCAACTCACTGAAGCTTTCTTT. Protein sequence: CASSQLTEAFF. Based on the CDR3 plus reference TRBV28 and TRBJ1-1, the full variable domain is DVKVTQSSRYLVKRTGEKVFLECVQDMDHENMFWYRQDPGLGLRLIYFSYDVKMKEKGDIPEGYSVSREKKERFSLILESASTNQTSMYLCASSQLTEAFFGQGTRLTVV.

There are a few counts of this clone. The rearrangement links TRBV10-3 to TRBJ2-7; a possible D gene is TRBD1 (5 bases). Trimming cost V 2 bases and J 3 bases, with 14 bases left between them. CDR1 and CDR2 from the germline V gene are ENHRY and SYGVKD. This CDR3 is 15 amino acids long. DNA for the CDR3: TGTGCCATCAGTGAGAACGATGGGGCAGTCTACGAGCAGTACTTC. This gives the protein CAISENDGAVYEQYF.

This chain's CDR3 is CASSPDRGSYNEQFF. DNA of the CDR3: TGTGCCAGCAGCCCGGACAGGGGCTCCTACAATGAGCAGTTCTTC. The gene calls are TRBV2 and TRBJ2-1, with 9 bases that match TRBD1. The CDR3 is 15 amino acids. Germline V CDR1 and CDR2: SNHLY, FYNNEI. J lost 0 bases, V lost 6 bases, and 3 bases had no gene match.

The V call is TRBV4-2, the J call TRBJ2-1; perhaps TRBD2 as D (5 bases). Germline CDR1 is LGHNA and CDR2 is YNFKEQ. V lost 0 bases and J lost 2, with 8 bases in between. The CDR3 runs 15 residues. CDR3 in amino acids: CASSQDRDPYNEQFF. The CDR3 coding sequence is TGTGCCAGCAGCCAAGACCGGGATCCCTACAATGAGCAGTTCTTC.

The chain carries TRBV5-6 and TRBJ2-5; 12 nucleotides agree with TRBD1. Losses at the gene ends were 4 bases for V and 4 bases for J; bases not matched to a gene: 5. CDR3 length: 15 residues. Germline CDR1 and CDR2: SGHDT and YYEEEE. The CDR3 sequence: CASSPGTGGGETQYF. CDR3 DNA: TGTGCCAGCAGCCCAGGGACAGGGGGCGGAGAGACCCAGTACTTC.

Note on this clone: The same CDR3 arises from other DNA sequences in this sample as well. The chain's CDR3 is CASSIGTSGQETQYF. CDR3 DNA sequence: TGTGCCAGTAGTATCGGGACTAGCGGCCAAGAGACCCAGTACTTC. The V and J genes are TRBV19 and TRBJ2-5, with 11 positions matching TRBD2. The germline CDR1 and CDR2 sequences are LNHDA and SQIVND (reference sequence). The CDR3 has 15 residues. J gave up 1 base and V 3 bases, and 1 base lay outside the gene matches.

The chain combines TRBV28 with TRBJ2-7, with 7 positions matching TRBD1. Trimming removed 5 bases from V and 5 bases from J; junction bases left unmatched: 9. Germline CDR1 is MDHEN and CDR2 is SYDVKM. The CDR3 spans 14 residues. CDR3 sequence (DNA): TGTGCCAGCAGTGGGGACAGCCTTTTGGACGAGCAGTACTTC. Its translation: CASSGDSLLDEQYF.

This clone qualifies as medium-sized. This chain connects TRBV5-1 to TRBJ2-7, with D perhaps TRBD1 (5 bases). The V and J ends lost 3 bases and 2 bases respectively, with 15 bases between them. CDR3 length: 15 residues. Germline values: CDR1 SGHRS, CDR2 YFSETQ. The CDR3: CASSSRWGGTYEQYF. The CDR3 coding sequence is TGCGCCAGCAGCTCTCGATGGGGCGGAACCTACGAGCAGTACTTC.

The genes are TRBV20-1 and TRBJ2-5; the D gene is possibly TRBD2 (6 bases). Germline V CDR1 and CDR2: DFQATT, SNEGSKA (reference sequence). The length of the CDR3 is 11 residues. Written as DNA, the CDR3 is TGCAGCGGGGCGGGGAGCGAGACCCAGTACTTC. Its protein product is CSGAGSETQYF.